These T cell receptor beta chains were read from a single sample in a study of T cells in Graves' hyperthyroidism and ophthalmopathy. TCRdb redid the calling of the multiplex PCR reads with MiXCR, one entry per CDR3 protein. The sample shows around 280,000 distinct CDR3 sequences, less than 15% of them seen only once. Sequenced material: blood. These receptor sequences come from a woman aged 25 to 39 with Graves' hyperthyroidism that later progressed to Graves' ophthalmopathy. CDR3s include the opening cysteine and the closing phenylalanine or tryptophan. The D gene is left open where the match is weak. Clone size is shown for a subset of rows, as once, few, many or a class of expanded clone.

v_call	clone_size	cdr3_length	d_call	j_call	cdr3_aa	cdr3_nt
TRBV7-3	NA	21	TRBD2	TRBJ2-5	CASSFPPRTSGRAGGQETQYF	TGTGCCAGCAGCTTTCCTCCCCGGACTAGCGGGAGGGCCGGGGGCCAAGAGACCCAGTACTTC
TRBV16	NA	16	NA	TRBJ2-7	CASSPNGRGPSYEQYF	TGTGCCAGCAGCCCCAACGGGAGGGGGCCTTCCTACGAGCAGTACTTC
TRBV29-1	many	16	TRBD1	TRBJ2-1	CSSAPPGTGGLDEQFF	TGCAGCTCTGCCCCCCCCGGGACAGGGGGTTTGGATGAGCAGTTCTTC
TRBV28	many	14	NA	TRBJ1-4	CASSLGEVEEKLFF	TGTGCCAGCAGTTTAGGGGAGGTGGAGGAAAAACTGTTTTTT
TRBV12-3/TRBV12-4	many	16	NA	TRBJ2-2	CASSLFSGIGTGELFF	TGTGCCAGCAGTTTATTCTCCGGAATCGGCACCGGGGAGCTGTTTTTT
TRBV18	NA	12	TRBD1	TRBJ2-1	CASSQRDREQFF	TGTGCCAGCTCACAAAGGGACAGGGAGCAGTTCTTC
TRBV2	NA	12	NA	TRBJ2-2	CVSIRITGELFF	TGTGTCAGCATCCGAATCACCGGGGAGCTGTTTTTT
TRBV28	many	13	TRBD1	TRBJ1-2	CASSLTGDLGYTF	TGTGCCAGCAGCCTGACAGGGGACTTGGGCTACACCTTC
TRBV6-1	few	14	NA	TRBJ1-5	CASTASGRAQPQHF	TGTGCCAGCACCGCATCGGGAAGGGCGCAGCCCCAGCATTTT
TRBV4-1	NA	13	NA	TRBJ2-5	CASSQALGETQYF	TGCGCCAGCAGCCAGGCCCTAGGAGAGACCCAGTACTTC
TRBV27	many	13	NA	TRBJ2-5	CASSFTGRETQYF	TGTGCCAGCAGTTTTACGGGTCGGGAGACCCAGTACTTC
TRBV29-1	many	11	NA	TRBJ1-1	CSVEDHSRAFF	TGCAGCGTTGAAGATCATTCTAGAGCTTTCTTT
TRBV9	few	17	TRBD2	TRBJ2-1	CASSPRLHREGVGEQFF	TGTGCCAGCAGCCCCCGTCTCCATCGGGAGGGGGTTGGTGAGCAGTTCTTC
TRBV7-2	few	12	NA	TRBJ2-5	CASSLFIGAQYF	TGTGCCAGCAGCTTGTTCATTGGGGCCCAGTACTTC
TRBV9	NA	14	NA	TRBJ1-2	CASSVDGADYGYTF	TGTGCCAGCAGCGTAGACGGGGCAGACTATGGCTACACCTTC
TRBV7-9	NA	14	NA	TRBJ2-7	CASSLGKGEPEQYF	TGTGCCAGCAGCTTGGGAAAGGGAGAACCCGAGCAGTACTTC
TRBV5-8	many	15	NA	TRBJ2-1	CASSLEASDYYEQFF	TGTGCCAGCAGCCTGGAAGCTAGCGATTACTATGAGCAGTTCTTC
TRBV6-5	many	14	NA	TRBJ2-7	CASSYVPDHYEQYF	TGTGCCAGCAGTTACGTACCGGACCACTACGAGCAGTACTTC
TRBV7-8	NA	15	TRBD2	TRBJ2-7	CASSSMSPSGYEQYF	TGTGCCAGCAGCAGTATGTCCCCTAGCGGTTACGAGCAGTACTTC
TRBV20-1	many	18	TRBD2	TRBJ2-2	CSASRPGAGSLGTGELFF	TGCAGTGCTAGTAGGCCGGGAGCGGGGTCCCTGGGGACCGGGGAGCTGTTTTTT
TRBV7-9	many	15	NA	TRBJ1-1	CASSLTGGEGTEAFF	TGTGCCAGCAGCTTAACTGGGGGCGAGGGAACTGAAGCTTTCTTT
TRBV6-2/TRBV6-3	many	15	TRBD2	TRBJ2-3	CASSYPGLAVDTQYF	TGTGCCAGCAGTTACCCGGGACTAGCGGTAGATACGCAGTATTTT
TRBV20-1	many	15	NA	TRBJ2-7	CSARDLRASPYEQYF	TGCAGTGCTAGAGATCTTCGGGCTAGCCCCTACGAGCAGTACTTC